This T cell receptor (beta chain) came from a study of B cell selection in AIRE deficiency. Data came from immunoSEQ multiplex PCR; TCRdb stores just in-frame clones and leaves some out. The sample comprises about 23,000 clones, around 97% of which are singletons, and 0.17% rests with the top ten. With respect to this clone: As yet, its antigen is unknown.

The study, taken as a whole, reports: About 31% of healthy-donor shared Treg TCRbeta sequences appeared in patient Tconv cells. In TCRBV usage, CDR3 length and diversity, patient Tconv and Treg cells matched healthy donors. Shorter CDR3s marked shared Treg sequences, biased toward few non-templated insertions. TCRbeta-only data showed roughly 37% of shared healthy Treg sequences in healthy Tconv.

V was clipped by 6 bases and J by 4 bases, with 21 bases between them. Germline CDR1 reads SGHDN; CDR2 reads FVKESK. The CDR3 loop spans 16 amino acids. CD4+CD127+ cells were sorted as the conventional CD4 T cells. The rearrangement joins TRBV14 to TRBJ1-2; TRBD1 is a possible D gene (5 bases). The sequence came from a human donor with AIRE deficiency. The sequenced material came from conventional CD4+ T cells sorted from PBMCs. The CDR3 protein is CASSPGTLWPIYGYTF. The CDR3 bases are TGTGCCAGCAGTCCCGGGACTCTCTGGCCGATCTATGGCTACACCTTC.